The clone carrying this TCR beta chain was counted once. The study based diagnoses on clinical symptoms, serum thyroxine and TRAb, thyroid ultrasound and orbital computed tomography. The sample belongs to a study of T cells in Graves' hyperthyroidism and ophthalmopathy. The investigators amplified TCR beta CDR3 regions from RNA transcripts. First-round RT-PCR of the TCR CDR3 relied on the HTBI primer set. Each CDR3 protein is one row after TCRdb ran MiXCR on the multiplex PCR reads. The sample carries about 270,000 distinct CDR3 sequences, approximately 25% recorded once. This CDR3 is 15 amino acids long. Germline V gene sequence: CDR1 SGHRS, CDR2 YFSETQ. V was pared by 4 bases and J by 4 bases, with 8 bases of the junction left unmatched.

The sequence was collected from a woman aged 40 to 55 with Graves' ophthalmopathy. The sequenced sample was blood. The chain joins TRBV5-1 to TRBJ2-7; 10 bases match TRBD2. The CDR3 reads CASSPLAGAGYEQYF. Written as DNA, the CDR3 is TGCGCCAGCAGCCCCCTAGCGGGAGCAGGTTACGAGCAGTACTTC.